The sample holds one count of the clone carrying this T cell receptor beta chain. This sample was taken from a study of blood T cell repertoires in COVID-19. About the study: The United States, Italy and Spain supplied acute and convalescent COVID-19 samples. From T cells, B-cell-depleted T cells, or PBMCs came the material, which was cDNA or gDNA.

The CDR3 loop spans 12 amino acids. V was clipped by 8 bases and J by 4 bases, with 11 bases between them. Per the original methods: Reference gene primer amplification yielded estimated nucleated cell counts. Using immunoSEQ multiplex PCR, the repertoire was profiled, and TCRdb retains in-frame clones only, with some absent. V and J calls and clone size follow that table, whereas D and trimming were derived from the DNA. The table records 60,000 to 95,000 clones, approximately 90% of them present only once. Sequenced: peripheral blood. The V call is TRBV12-3 or TRBV12-4, the J call TRBJ2-5; maybe TRBD2 (6 bases). The receptor's source is a human donor in a cohort sampled during active COVID-19. CDR3 sequence: CASRLGLETQYF. The CDR3 region has the DNA TGTGCCAGCCGACTAGGGTTAGAGACCCAGTACTTC.